A selection of T cell receptor beta chains follows, all from one sample in a study of neurological immune-mediated disorders. TCRdb re-called the 5' RACE reads through MiXCR, storing one row per CDR3 protein. The top ten hold 5% to 6% of the sample, which has tens of thousands of distinct CDR3 sequences, 3.5% to 5.5% seen once. Sequencing used PBMCs. These receptors all come from a woman in her sixties or seventies with multiple sclerosis. The CDR3 runs from the conserved cysteine through the conserved F or W. The D gene is left open where the match is weak. For some rows the clone size is stated as once, few or many, or as a class when expanded; others skip it.

V gene	J gene	D gene	clone size	CDR3 protein	CDR3 DNA
TRBV6-1	TRBJ1-1	TRBD1	many	CASSELHGTAQAFF	TGTGCCAGCAGTGAATTACACGGGACAGCCCAAGCTTTCTTT
TRBV20-1	TRBJ1-1	.	many	CSARDFEEAFF	TGCAGTGCTAGAGATTTTGAGGAGGCTTTCTTT
TRBV3-1	TRBJ2-2	.	many	CASSLGGTARTGELFF	TGTGCCAGCAGCCTGGGCGGGACAGCCCGGACCGGGGAGCTGTTTTTT
TRBV20-1	TRBJ2-1	.	.	CSARDRGNHEQFF	TGCAGTGCTAGAGATAGGGGGAATCACGAGCAGTTCTTC
TRBV5-1	TRBJ2-2	.	many	CASSLAAPWDGELFF	TGCGCCAGCAGCTTGGCCGCCCCCTGGGACGGGGAGCTGTTTTTT
TRBV20-1	TRBJ1-6	.	many	CSARDLQSNSPLHF	TGCAGTGCTAGAGATCTTCAGAGCAATTCACCCCTCCACTTT
TRBV5-1	TRBJ1-1	.	many	CASSLEMMGGLNTEAFF	TGCGCCAGCAGCTTGGAGATGATGGGAGGGTTGAACACTGAAGCTTTCTTT
TRBV12-3/TRBV12-4	TRBJ2-1	.	many	CASSLGGGARDEQFF	TGTGCCAGCAGTTTAGGTGGAGGGGCTCGAGATGAGCAGTTCTTC
TRBV12-3/TRBV12-4	TRBJ1-5	.	many	CASRLQENQPQHF	TGTGCCAGCAGATTACAAGAAAATCAGCCCCAGCATTTT
TRBV20-1	TRBJ1-1	.	many	CSARRGSNTEAFF	TGCAGTGCTAGGCGGGGCTCGAACACTGAAGCTTTCTTT
TRBV7-2	TRBJ2-7	TRBD2	many	CASSSPGLAGVSYEQYF	TGTGCCAGCAGCTCCCCCGGACTAGCGGGGGTCTCCTACGAGCAGTACTTC
TRBV27	TRBJ2-5	TRBD2	many	CASSPPSGGRETQYF	TGTGCCAGCAGTCCCCCTAGCGGGGGGCGAGAGACCCAGTACTTC
TRBV29-1	TRBJ2-1	.	many	CSVGNRDKYNEQFF	TGCAGCGTGGGAAACAGGGACAAATACAATGAGCAGTTCTTC
TRBV20-1	TRBJ1-3	TRBD1	few	CSAEDRRIAGNTIYF	TGCAGTGCCGAGGACAGGAGGATCGCTGGAAACACCATATATTTT
TRBV11-2	TRBJ2-7	.	many	CASSLERVVNEQYF	TGTGCCAGCAGCTTGGAAAGGGTAGTCAACGAGCAGTACTTC
TRBV15	TRBJ2-7	.	many	CATSTQFPDHEQYF	TGTGCCACCAGCACACAGTTCCCCGATCACGAGCAGTACTTC
TRBV6-5	TRBJ2-2	.	many	CASSYSWQNTGELFF	TGTGCCAGCAGTTACAGCTGGCAGAACACCGGGGAGCTGTTTTTT
TRBV7-2	TRBJ2-7	.	many	CASSLGPGGEQYF	TGTGCCAGCAGCTTGGGACCCGGTGGCGAGCAGTACTTC
TRBV12-3/TRBV12-4	TRBJ1-5	.	many	CASSPMDSGNQPQHF	TGTGCCAGCAGCCCAATGGACAGTGGCAATCAGCCCCAGCATTTT
TRBV4-1	TRBJ2-7	.	many	CASSQEGRGNSEQYF	TGCGCCAGCAGCCAAGAGGGCCGGGGGAACAGCGAGCAGTACTTC
TRBV29-1	TRBJ2-7	.	many	CSVELHEQYF	TGCAGCGTTGAATTGCACGAGCAGTACTTC
TRBV20-1	TRBJ2-5	.	many	CSAEPQGLGTQYF	TGCAGTGCTGAACCACAGGGACTTGGGACCCAGTACTTC
TRBV6-2/TRBV6-3	TRBJ2-1	.	many	CASSYISGSYNEQFF	TGTGCCAGCAGTTACATCAGCGGCTCCTACAATGAGCAGTTCTTC
TRBV5-1	TRBJ1-1	TRBD1	many	CASSTPGGTEAFF	TGCGCCAGCAGCACCCCAGGGGGGACTGAAGCTTTCTTT
TRBV5-6	TRBJ2-7	TRBD1	many	CASSSDRGQYEQYF	TGTGCCAGCAGTTCCGACAGGGGTCAATACGAGCAGTACTTC
TRBV7-2	TRBJ2-3	TRBD2	many	CASSPLAGGSTDTQYF	TGTGCCAGCAGTCCGCTAGCGGGGGGTAGCACAGATACGCAGTATTTT
TRBV7-2	TRBJ2-5	.	many	CASEYGITQYF	TGTGCCAGCGAGTACGGTATTACCCAGTACTTC
TRBV5-1	TRBJ2-7	.	many	CASSLEGTPYEQYF	TGCGCCAGCAGCTTGGAAGGGACACCCTACGAGCAGTACTTC
TRBV12-3/TRBV12-4	TRBJ1-1	TRBD1	many	CASSLRGGVVKAFF	TGTGCCAGCAGTTTAAGAGGGGGCGTTGTGAAAGCTTTCTTT
TRBV12-3/TRBV12-4	TRBJ2-7	.	many	CASRTAYEQYF	TGTGCCAGCAGGACAGCCTACGAGCAGTACTTC
TRBV7-9	TRBJ1-4	.	many	CASSLARSLNEKLFF	TGTGCCAGCAGCTTGGCCCGGTCCCTTAATGAAAAACTGTTTTTT
TRBV10-3	TRBJ2-1	TRBD1	many	CAISREQGFPYNEQFF	TGTGCCATCAGTCGCGAACAGGGGTTCCCCTACAATGAGCAGTTCTTC
TRBV5-1	TRBJ2-2	.	.	CASSVDKAGAGKLFF	TGCGCCAGCAGCGTGGACAAGGCGGGGGCCGGGAAGCTGTTTTTT
TRBV5-1	TRBJ1-1	.	many	CASSLGPGNTEAFF	TGCGCCAGCAGCTTAGGCCCCGGGAACACTGAAGCTTTCTTT
TRBV7-9	TRBJ1-6	TRBD1	many	CASSLAAGQGNSPLHF	TGTGCCAGCAGCTTAGCCGCCGGACAGGGAAATTCACCCCTCCACTTT
TRBV14	TRBJ1-1	.	many	CASSQYRQGNTEAFF	TGTGCCAGCAGCCAATACCGCCAGGGGAACACTGAAGCTTTCTTT
TRBV7-9	TRBJ2-1	TRBD1	many	CASSFYPQGAGEQFF	TGTGCCAGCAGCTTCTATCCGCAGGGGGCAGGGGAGCAGTTCTTC
TRBV12-3/TRBV12-4	TRBJ1-2	TRBD1	many	CASSQGAEGYTF	TGTGCCAGCAGTCAGGGGGCGGAAGGCTACACCTTC
TRBV12-3/TRBV12-4	TRBJ1-1	.	many	CASSTGPNTEAFF	TGTGCCAGCAGTACAGGCCCGAACACTGAAGCTTTCTTT
TRBV7-9	TRBJ1-5	.	many	CASSYPGPLNQPQHF	TGTGCCAGCAGCTACCCTGGACCGCTTAATCAGCCCCAACATTTT
TRBV12-5	TRBJ1-4	TRBD1	many	CASGLVQGRGEKLFF	TGTGCTAGTGGTTTGGTACAGGGGCGAGGGGAAAAACTGTTTTTT